Presented here are 9 T cell receptor beta chains from one specimen sequenced in a study of cytomegalovirus exposure and HLA in healthy donors. Researchers ran the PCR with 60 Vbeta and 13 Jbeta primers. Libraries were prepared by immunoSEQ multiplex PCR; TCRdb keeps only in-frame clonotypes and omits some of them. The repertoire holds 100,000 or so clones, with 80% to 90% as singletons. Sequenced input: PBMCs. The receptor set was obtained from a woman under 30 in good health and CMV-seronegative.

This chain joins TRBV28 and TRBJ2-7; 7 positions agree with TRBD2. This CDR3 has 17 amino acids. Germline V gives CDR1 MDHEN, CDR2 SYDVKM. V lost 2 bases, J lost 4 bases, and 14 bases stayed unmatched. CDR3 in amino acids: CASSLPSPGLEIYEQYF. CDR3 sequence (DNA): TGTGCCAGCAGTTTACCCTCCCCAGGACTAGAGATTTACGAGCAGTACTTC.

This clone was found once. DNA of the CDR3: TGTGCCAGCAGCCAAAGAGGGGGCGGGTACGAGCAGTACTTC. As protein: CASSQRGGGYEQYF. The chain is built from TRBV7-9 and TRBJ2-5; 7 positions agree with TRBD1. The tail of the sequence fits TRBJ2-7 better, so the J call may be wrong. CDR1 is SEHNR and CDR2 is FQNEAQ in the germline V gene (reference sequence). CDR3 size: 14 residues.

The chain recombines TRBV27 with TRBJ1-2; no firm D call. Germline CDR1 MNHEY, CDR2 SMNVEV (reference sequence). The CDR3 has 13 residues. V gave up 2 bases and J gave up 1 base, with 5 bases separating them. The CDR3 DNA follows: TGTGCCAGCAGTTTACAACATAACTATGGCTACACCTTC. Its protein product is CASSLQHNYGYTF.

To note about this clone: The same CDR3 arises from other DNA sequences in this sample as well. The rearrangement joins TRBV27 to TRBJ2-5; 7 bases are a match to TRBD2. CDR1 and CDR2 from the germline V gene are MNHEY and SMNVEV (reference sequence). The CDR3 loop spans 15 amino acids. J lost 5 bases, V lost 2 bases, and 8 bases had no gene match. The CDR3 nucleotides read TGTGCCAGCAGTTTAGGGGCTAGCGGCAAGGAGACCCAGTACTTC. This sequence encodes CASSLGASGKETQYF.

The chain has TRBV16 and TRBJ1-2; TRBD1 is a possible D gene (6 bases). This CDR3 spans 14 amino acids. The germline V gene has CDR1 KGHSY and CDR2 FQNENV. V lost 2 bases and J 4 bases, leaving 11 bases between the germline ends. The DNA for the CDR3 is TGTGCCAGCAGCCAACACAGGGACACCTATGGCTACACCTTC. Amino acid sequence: CASSQHRDTYGYTF.

J is TRBJ2-3 and V is TRBV4-3; possibly TRBD1 for D (5 bases). Trimming shortened V by 1 base and J by 4 bases, and 15 bases separated the two germline ends. Germline values: CDR1 LGHNA, CDR2 YSLEER. The CDR3 has 16 residues. The CDR3 is CASSQGVVQGSDTQYF. CDR3 DNA: TGCGCCAGCAGCCAAGGGGTAGTGCAGGGATCAGATACGCAGTATTTT.

The chain uses TRBV4-3 and TRBJ2-7; 11 nucleotides line up with TRBD1. CDR1 LGHNA and CDR2 YSLEER come from the germline V gene. V lost 0 bases and J lost 5; bases outside the gene matches: 6. This CDR3 has 16 amino acids. The CDR3 sequence is CASSQDRTGGIDEQYF. The DNA for the CDR3 is TGCGCCAGCAGCCAAGACAGGACAGGGGGCATCGACGAGCAGTACTTC.

This chain connects TRBV11-2 to TRBJ2-1; 10 nucleotides align to TRBD2. The CDR3 runs to 15 residues. J was trimmed by 10 bases and V by 0 bases; bases with no gene match: 6. From germline, CDR1 is SGHAT and CDR2 FQNNGV. CDR3 region: CASSLDLLAGPEQFF. CDR3 nucleotides: TGTGCCAGCAGCTTAGATCTACTAGCGGGACCCGAGCAGTTCTTC.

The genes are TRBV5-1 and TRBJ2-1, with a tentative D call TRBD1 (6 bases). CDR3 length equals 13 residues. The V gene's germline CDR1 is SGHRS and CDR2 YFSETQ. Trimming left V 4 bases short and J 4 bases short, with 9 bases between. The CDR3 DNA reads as TGCGCCAGCAGCCCAGGACAGTACAATGAGCAGTTCTTC. Its translation: CASSPGQYNEQFF. The full variable domain, its missing parts supplied by reference TRBV5-1 and TRBJ2-1, is KAGVTQTPRYLIKTRGQQVTLSCSPISGHRSVSWYQQTPGQGLQFLFEYFSETQRNKGNFPGRFSGRQFSNSRSEMNVSTLELGDSALYLCASSPGQYNEQFFGPGTRLTVL.